This note documents a single T cell receptor beta chain sequence. As yet, its antigen is unknown. This sample was included in a study of somatic mutations in cytotoxic T cells in rheumatoid arthritis. Overall study: Collection of patient blood (over 29 ml EDTA) took place right after diagnosis, before any treatment.

Points from the study as a whole: Antigen specificity of the expanded CD8+ clones was not determined.

In the authors' workflow: Patient CD8+ clones above 1% seldom matched published virus-specific TCRB sequences. Clones were sequenced by immunoSEQ multiplex PCR, and TCRdb holds only the in-frame ones, with some missing. The V and J calls and the clone size are those of that table, but D and trimming were determined from the DNA. The top ten hold less than 30% of the sample, which has around 15,000 clones, 82% seen once. The investigators isolated CD4+ and CD8+ cells by positive magnetic bead selection and checked their purity by flow cytometry. The germline V gene encodes CDR1 MNHEY and CDR2 SMNVEV (reference sequence). The CDR3 consists of 15 residues. V was clipped by 8 bases and J by 8 bases; unmatched bases: 13.

This sequence joins TRBV27 and TRBJ2-3, with 10 positions matching TRBD2. The source material was CD8+ T cells sorted from blood. The sequence derives from an adult with rheumatoid arthritis. The CDR3 protein is CASGTAGLASRTQYF. CDR3 in DNA: TGTGCCAGCGGGACCGCGGGACTAGCGTCACGTACGCAGTATTTT.